These 14 T cell receptor beta chains were sequenced from one sample in a study of blood T cell repertoires in COVID-19. Sequencing used immunoSEQ multiplex PCR; TCRdb keeps in-frame clones, though not all of them. The sample carries about 64,000 clones, around 80% recorded once. Sequenced input: peripheral blood. These receptors came from a man aged 55 to 69 with COVID-19, enrolled during active disease.

This chain links TRBV6-2 or TRBV6-3 with TRBJ2-7; tentative D call: TRBD2 (6 bases). The V gene lost 0 bases and the J gene lost 3 bases, with 15 bases spanning the gap. Per germline, CDR1 MNHEY and CDR2 SVGEGT. The CDR3 covers 16 residues. CDR3 in amino acids: CASSYSKGGISYEQYF. The CDR3 region has the DNA TGTGCCAGCAGTTACTCGAAGGGCGGGATTAGCTACGAGCAGTACTTC.

The rearrangement joins TRBV11-2 to TRBJ1-3; D remains ambiguous. The germline V and J ends were trimmed by 5 bases and 0 bases, with 11 bases remaining between them. The CDR3 has 15 amino acids. Germline CDR1 reads SGHAT; CDR2 reads FQNNGV. This CDR3 is CASSLEAFSGNTIYF. The CDR3 bases are TGTGCCAGCAGCCTTGAAGCCTTCTCTGGAAACACCATATATTTT.

The chain combines TRBV24-1 with TRBJ2-1; D is possibly TRBD1 (6 bases). Germline CDR1 reads KGHDR; CDR2 reads SFDVKD. The CDR3 covers 15 residues. Deletions cut 7 bases from V and 3 bases from J, with 15 bases between. CDR3 loop: CATRDGTNNYNEQFF. The CDR3 DNA reads as TGTGCCACCAGGGACGGGACAAACAACTACAATGAGCAGTTCTTC.

V is TRBV11-2 and J is TRBJ1-2; weak D call: TRBD1 (6 bases). Germline lookup yields CDR1 SGHAT and CDR2 FQNNGV. The V and J ends lost 5 bases and 8 bases respectively, with 18 bases between them. This CDR3 spans 14 amino acids. The CDR3 bases are TGTGCCAGCAGCCGCCTGACAGGCGGAAGCGGCTACACCTTC. Translation: CASSRLTGGSGYTF.

The rearrangement uses TRBV13 and TRBJ1-1; TRBD1 matches 7 bases. Looked up from germline, CDR1 is PRHDT and CDR2 is FYEKMQ (reference sequence). The CDR3 is 13 amino acids. After removal of 2 bases from V and 10 bases from J, the junction contained 7 bases not matched to a gene. Here the CDR3 DNA reads TGTGCCAGCAGCTTAAACCGGGACAGCCCAGCTTTCTTT. This encodes CASSLNRDSPAFF. Drawing the rest from reference TRBV13 and TRBJ1-1, the complete variable domain is AAGVIQSPRHLIKEKRETATLKCYPIPRHDTVYWYQQGPGQDPQFLISFYEKMQSDKGSIPDRFSAQQFSDYHSELNMSSLELGDSALYFCASSLNRDSPAFFGQGTRLTVV.

This clone was detected a few times. The chain joins TRBV11-3 to TRBJ2-2; TRBD1 matches 7 bases. Losses at the gene ends were 2 bases for V and 7 bases for J; bases not matched to a gene: 10. This CDR3 is built from 16 residues. Looked up from germline, CDR1 is SGHNT and CDR2 is YENEEA. CDR3 bases: TGTGCCAGCAGCTTAAGGAAGGGGGCCTATAACGGGGAGCTGTTTTTT. This gives the protein CASSLRKGAYNGELFF.

The V and J genes are TRBV28 and TRBJ1-4; a weak D match, TRBD1 (6 bases). V was clipped by 3 bases and J by 8 bases, with 22 bases between them. CDR3 length: 17 residues. The V gene's germline CDR1 is MDHEN and CDR2 SYDVKM. For the CDR3, the DNA is TGTGCCAGCAGTTTGCCGGGAGGGGGTGCAGTAGGAGAAAAACTGTTTTTT. Amino acid sequence: CASSLPGGGAVGEKLFF.

This clone was detected only a few times. This chain uses TRBV6-6 with TRBJ1-5; 8 bases match TRBD1. V trimming: 6 bases; J trimming: 9 bases; junction bases outside the gene matches: 4. This CDR3 region has 12 residues. Germline-derived CDR1 and CDR2 are MNHNY and SVGAGI (reference sequence). The CDR3 DNA is TGTGCCAGCAGACAGGACAGGGTGCCCCAGCATTTT. As protein: CASRQDRVPQHF.

The chain is built from TRBV15 and TRBJ1-5; 7 nucleotides line up with TRBD1. This CDR3 is built from 15 residues. The J segment lost 8 bases and the V segment lost 3 bases, leaving 10 bases of the junction unmatched. Germline V gene data show CDR1 as LNHNV and CDR2 as YYDKDF (reference sequence). The CDR3, as DNA: TGTGCCACCAGCAGGCCCGACAGGGATTTTAAGCCCCAGCATTTT. This codes for CATSRPDRDFKPQHF.

This clone was observed a single time. The J gene is TRBJ2-5, the V gene TRBV19; no firm D call. Deletions cut 1 base from V and 2 bases from J, with 5 bases between. This CDR3 has 13 amino acids. Germline V lookup: CDR1 LNHDA, CDR2 SQIVND (reference sequence). The CDR3 region is CASSIGVQETQYF. The CDR3 bases are TGTGCCAGTAGTATAGGTGTACAAGAGACCCAGTACTTC.

This clone occurred a few times. The chain couples TRBV11-2 to TRBJ2-7, with 8 bases matching TRBD1. Germline trimming cut 1 base from V and 6 bases from J; bases unmatched to any gene: 17. CDR3 size: 18 residues. CDR1 and CDR2 from the germline V gene are SGHAT and FQNNGV. CDR3 sequence: CASSLARGRLSRRPEQYF. The CDR3 DNA sequence: TGTGCCAGCAGCTTAGCCAGGGGGCGGCTAAGTAGAAGACCCGAGCAGTACTTC. Full variable domain (outside the CDR3, taken from reference TRBV11-2 and TRBJ2-7): EAGVAQSPRYKIIEKRQSVAFWCNPISGHATLYWYQQILGQGPKLLIQFQNNGVVDDSQLPKDRFSAERLKGVDSTLKIQPAKLEDSAVYLCASSLARGRLSRRPEQYFGPGTRLTVT.

The chain recombines TRBV6-4 with TRBJ2-3; no firm D call. Germline values: CDR1 MRHNA, CDR2 SNTAGT. The CDR3 runs 13 residues. Trimming cost V 0 bases and J 8 bases, with 9 bases left between them. The CDR3 loop is CASSDSPLGTQYF. The CDR3 DNA reads as TGTGCCAGCAGTGACTCACCCCTCGGTACGCAGTATTTT.

The table lists this clone with a few counts. V and J are TRBV7-2 and TRBJ2-2; perhaps TRBD2 as D (5 bases). The germline V and J ends were trimmed by 6 bases and 5 bases, with 16 bases remaining between them. This CDR3 contains 15 residues. Germline V gene sequence: CDR1 SGHTA, CDR2 FQGNSA. The CDR3 sequence: CASSSGFRITGELFF. As DNA, the CDR3 is TGTGCCAGCAGTTCGGGATTCCGCATAACCGGGGAGCTGTTTTTT.

This clone was detected a few times. The chain carries TRBV29-1 and TRBJ2-5, with D perhaps matching TRBD2 (6 bases). CDR3 length equals 13 residues. Germline lookup yields CDR1 SQVTM and CDR2 ANQGSEA. The V end was cut by 8 bases, the J end by 7 bases, with 20 bases between. CDR3 residues: CSSGRGSPGTQYF. CDR3 sequence (DNA): TGCAGCTCCGGACGGGGGAGCCCAGGGACCCAGTACTTC.